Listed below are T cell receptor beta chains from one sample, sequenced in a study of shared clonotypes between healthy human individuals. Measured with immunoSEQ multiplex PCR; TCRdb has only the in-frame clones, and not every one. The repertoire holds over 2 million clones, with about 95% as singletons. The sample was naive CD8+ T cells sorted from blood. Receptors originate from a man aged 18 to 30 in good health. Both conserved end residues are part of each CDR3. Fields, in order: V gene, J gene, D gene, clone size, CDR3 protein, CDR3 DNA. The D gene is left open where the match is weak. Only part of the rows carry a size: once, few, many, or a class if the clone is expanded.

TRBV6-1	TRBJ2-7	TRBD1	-	CATSGTVDEQYF	TGTGCCACCTCCGGGACAGTCGACGAGCAGTACTTC
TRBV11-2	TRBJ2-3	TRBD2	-	CASSPQGASGSLSLAQYF	TGTGCCAGCAGCCCGCAAGGGGCTAGCGGGAGTCTATCTTTAGCGCAGTATTTT
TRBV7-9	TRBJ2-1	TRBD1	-	CASSLVAPGTGSNEQFF	TGTGCCAGCAGCTTAGTTGCCCCCGGGACAGGGTCAAATGAGCAGTTCTTC
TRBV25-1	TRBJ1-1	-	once	CASSDGVTGDTEAFF	TGTGCCAGCAGTGACGGTGTGACGGGAGACACTGAAGCTTTCTTT
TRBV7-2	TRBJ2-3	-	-	CASSLAISDLSTDTQYF	TGTGCCAGCAGCTTAGCAATTAGCGACTTGAGCACAGATACGCAGTATTTT
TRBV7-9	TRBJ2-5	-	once	CASSSTEQETQYF	TGTGCCAGCAGCTCGACCGAGCAAGAGACCCAGTACTTC
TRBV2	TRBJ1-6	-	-	CASSEPGREGSPLHF	TGTGCCAGCAGTGAACCTGGCAGGGAGGGCTCACCCCTCCACTTT
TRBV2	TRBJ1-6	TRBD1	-	CASNTGTGLGPLHF	TGTGCCAGCAACACCGGGACAGGGTTAGGACCCCTCCACTTT
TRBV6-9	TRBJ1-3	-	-	CASSQGTIYF	TGTGCCAGCTCTCAGGGGACCATATATTTT
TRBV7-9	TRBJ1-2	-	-	CASSMETPNTF	TGTGCCAGCAGCATGGAGACTCCCAATACCTTC
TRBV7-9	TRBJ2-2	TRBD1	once	CASSLRTGNTGELFF	TGTGCCAGCAGCTTACGGACAGGGAACACCGGGGAGCTGTTTTTT
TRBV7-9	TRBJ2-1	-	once	CASSFPAGTYNEQFF	TGTGCCAGCAGCTTCCCGGCGGGAACCTACAATGAGCAGTTCTTC
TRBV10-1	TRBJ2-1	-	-	CASSDSGDLINEQFF	TGCGCCAGCAGCGACTCCGGGGACTTAATCAATGAGCAGTTCTTC
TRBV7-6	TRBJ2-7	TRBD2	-	CASSLYVGGSSYEQYF	TGTGCCAGCAGCTTATACGTGGGGGGGAGCTCCTACGAGCAGTACTTC
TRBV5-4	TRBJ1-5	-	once	CASSHYGGQPQHF	TGTGCCAGCAGCCATTACGGAGGGCAGCCCCAGCATTTT
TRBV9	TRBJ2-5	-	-	CASRGGNQETQYF	TGTGCCAGCAGGGGTGGGAACCAAGAGACCCAGTACTTC
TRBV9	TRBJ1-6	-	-	CASSVDGYNSPLHF	TGTGCCAGCAGCGTAGACGGGTATAATTCACCCCTCCACTTT
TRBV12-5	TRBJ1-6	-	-	CASGLAPPRGTSPLHF	TGTGCTAGTGGTTTGGCACCCCCCAGGGGAACTTCACCCCTCCACTTT
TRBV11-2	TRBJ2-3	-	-	CASSAPWLTSGTQYF	TGTGCCAGCAGCGCACCGTGGCTGACTAGTGGTACGCAGTATTTT
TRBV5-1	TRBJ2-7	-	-	CASSLALGSSYEQYF	TGCGCCAGCAGCTTGGCCCTGGGCAGCTCCTACGAGCAGTACTTC
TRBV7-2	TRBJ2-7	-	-	CASSLDGYTYEQYF	TGTGCCAGCAGCTTGGACGGCTACACCTACGAGCAGTACTTC
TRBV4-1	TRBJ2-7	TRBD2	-	CASSQEGVAGYEQYF	TGCGCCAGCAGCCAAGAAGGGGTAGCGGGGTACGAGCAGTACTTC
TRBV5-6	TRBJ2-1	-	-	CASSLGLPYNEQFF	TGTGCCAGCAGCTTGGGACTACCCTACAATGAGCAGTTCTTC
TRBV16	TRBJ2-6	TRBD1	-	CASSQLGPGGSGANVLTF	TGTGCCAGCAGCCAATTGGGACCAGGGGGCTCTGGGGCCAACGTCCTGACTTTC
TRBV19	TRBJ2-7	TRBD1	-	CASSWTGDSYEQYF	TGTGCCAGTAGTTGGACAGGAGACAGCTACGAGCAGTACTTC
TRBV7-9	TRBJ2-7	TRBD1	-	CASSLVQGQTEQYF	TGTGCCAGCAGCTTAGTACAGGGACAGACCGAGCAGTACTTC
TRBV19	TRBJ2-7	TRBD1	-	CASSPGQGLYEQYF	TGTGCCAGTAGTCCCGGACAGGGCCTCTACGAGCAGTACTTC
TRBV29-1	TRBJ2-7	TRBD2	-	CSVSLAGVFEQYF	TGCAGCGTTTCACTAGCGGGAGTGTTCGAGCAGTACTTC
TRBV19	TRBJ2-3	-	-	CASSIGTYTDTQYF	TGTGCCAGTAGTATAGGGACTTACACAGATACGCAGTATTTT
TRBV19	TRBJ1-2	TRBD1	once	CASSIDSTGGTYYGYTF	TGTGCCAGTAGTATAGATTCGACAGGGGGGACCTACTATGGCTACACCTTC
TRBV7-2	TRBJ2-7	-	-	CASSLVDATYEQYF	TGTGCCAGCAGCTTAGTGGACGCCACCTACGAGCAGTACTTC
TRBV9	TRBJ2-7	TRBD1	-	CASSVDPTGAYEQYF	TGTGCCAGCAGCGTAGACCCGACAGGGGCCTACGAGCAGTACTTC
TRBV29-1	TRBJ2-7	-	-	CSVEKSGHTYEQYF	TGCAGCGTCGAAAAAAGCGGACATACCTACGAGCAGTACTTC
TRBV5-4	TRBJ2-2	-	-	CASSSLFSEGAGELFF	TGTGCCAGCAGCTCTCTTTTTAGTGAGGGAGCCGGGGAGCTGTTTTTT
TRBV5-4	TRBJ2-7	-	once	CASSFGVPYEQYF	TGTGCCAGCAGCTTTGGGGTCCCCTACGAGCAGTACTTC
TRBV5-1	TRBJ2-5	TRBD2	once	CASSSTSGSPQETQYF	TGCGCCAGCAGCTCGACTAGCGGGAGCCCCCAAGAGACCCAGTACTTC
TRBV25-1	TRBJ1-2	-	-	CASSGSTEYGYTF	TGTGCCAGCAGTGGGTCTACGGAGTATGGCTACACCTTC
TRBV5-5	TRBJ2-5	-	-	CASSPEGETQYF	TGTGCCAGCAGCCCTGAGGGAGAGACCCAGTACTTC
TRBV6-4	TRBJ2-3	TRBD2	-	CASSGGTSGRDTQYF	TGTGCCAGCAGTGGTGGGACTAGCGGAAGAGATACGCAGTATTTT
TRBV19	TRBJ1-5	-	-	CASSLGYQPQHF	TGTGCCAGTAGTCTCGGTTATCAGCCCCAGCATTTT
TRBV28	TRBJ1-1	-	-	CASSQSPNTEAFF	TGTGCCAGCAGTCAGAGTCCGAACACTGAAGCTTTCTTT
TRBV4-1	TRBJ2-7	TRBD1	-	CASSQDRQGAGEQYF	TGCGCCAGCAGCCAAGATCGCCAGGGGGCAGGCGAGCAGTACTTC
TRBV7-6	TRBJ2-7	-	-	CASSLEGDGNEQYF	TGTGCCAGCAGCTTAGAGGGGGACGGGAACGAGCAGTACTTC
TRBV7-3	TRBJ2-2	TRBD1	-	CASSSSGTGGTGELFF	TGTGCCAGCAGCTCTTCCGGGACAGGGGGCACCGGGGAGCTGTTTTTT
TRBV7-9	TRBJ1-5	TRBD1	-	CASSATGDSNQPQHF	TGTGCCAGCAGCGCTACAGGGGATAGCAATCAGCCCCAGCATTTT